In this sample, the clone carrying this T cell receptor beta chain turned up a few times. Its antigen is undetermined. The data originate from a study of beta chain features in type 1 diabetes. Findings and limits, study-wide: Junctions at VDJ sites from type 1 diabetes patients had fewer insertions and more deletions.

Sequenced material consisted of expressed TCRB transcripts (all of the isolated RNA was reverse transcribed). TCRdb's table, derived via immunoSEQ multiplex PCR, lists solely in-frame clones and lacks some. The repertoire includes over 300,000 clones, roughly 8% of them detected once, and under 0.5% sits in the top ten. CD45RO/CCR7/CD25/CD127/CD95/CD27 separated CD4+ naive, central memory, regulatory and stem cell-like memory cells by sorting. The TCR sequence derives from a woman between 18 and 29 years old in good health. The specimen was central memory CD4+ T cells from blood.

The CDR3 loop is CASRASGTRETQYF. The CDR3, as DNA: TGTGCCAGCAGGGCTAGCGGGACCCGGGAGACCCAGTACTTC. The chain recombines TRBV2 with TRBJ2-5; 9 nucleotides agree with TRBD2. The CDR3 is 14 amino acids. V was clipped by 6 bases and J by 5 bases; unmatched bases: 7. The V gene's germline CDR1 is SNHLY and CDR2 FYNNEI.